By frequency in the sample, the clone carrying this T cell receptor (beta chain) is medium-sized (0.01 to 0.1%). Its antigen is undetermined. Germline CDR1 and CDR2: MDHEN and SYDVKM. This CDR3 is 15 amino acids long. J gave up 6 bases and V 2 bases, and 4 bases lay outside the gene matches. PCR was performed using 60 Vbeta and 13 Jbeta primers. Using immunoSEQ multiplex PCR, the repertoire was profiled, and TCRdb retains in-frame clones only, with some absent. The sample lists 100,000 to 140,000 clones; around three quarters were seen once. The record originates from a study of cytomegalovirus exposure and HLA in healthy donors. Study-wide findings and caveats: The HLA-A and HLA-B alleles of most subjects were reportedly predicted accurately from TCR beta sequences.

V gene TRBV28 combines with J gene TRBJ1-2; 12 bases agree with TRBD1. The sequenced sample consisted of PBMCs. This receptor was identified in a man younger than 45 in good health and CMV-seronegative. In DNA, the CDR3 is TGTGCCAGCAGTTTAGGGACAGGGGGCCCGGATGGCTACACCTTC. Translated: CASSLGTGGPDGYTF.